Included here is one TCR beta chain sequence, with context. The authors' processing: Reference gene primer amplification in the assay estimated nucleated cell counts. The assay was immunoSEQ multiplex PCR, and TCRdb's table has in-frame clones only and misses some. V, J and clone size are those of that table, while D and trimming were read from the DNA. The profile shows about 35,000 clones, roughly 80% of them singletons. This entry belongs to a study of blood T cell repertoires in COVID-19. Trimming at V came to 0 bases and at J to 5 bases, leaving 0 bases not matched to a gene. This CDR3 is built from 13 residues. Germline-derived CDR1 and CDR2 are SGHVS and FNYEAQ.

The source material was peripheral blood. The receptor was isolated from an older man with active or convalescent COVID-19. This rearrangement joins TRBV7-6 to TRBJ2-5; the match to TRBD2 covers 7 bases. The CDR3 sequence is CASSLAGRETQYF. DNA for the CDR3: TGTGCCAGCAGCTTAGCCGGGAGGGAGACCCAGTACTTC. The full variable domain, in which reference TRBV7-6 and TRBJ2-5 provide the parts outside the CDR3, is GAGVSQSPRYKVTKRGQDVALRCDPISGHVSLYWYRQALGQGPEFLTYFNYEAQQDKSGLPNDRFSAERPEGSISTLTIQRTEQRDSAMYRCASSLAGRETQYFGPGTRLLVL.